This TCR beta chain emerged from a study of Ad26.COV2.S vaccination and SARS-CoV-2 variants. Study at large: In the study, Ad26.COV2.S was injected intramuscularly once, or twice 56 days apart.

Method: immunoSEQ multiplex PCR; TCRdb's copy keeps in-frame clones and lacks some. In the table there are around 420,000 clones, around 87% of which are singletons. As regards this clone: Its cognate antigen is unknown.

V gave up 2 bases and J gave up 3 bases, with 10 bases separating them. This CDR3 region has 14 residues. The germline gives CDR1 SGHTA, CDR2 FQGNSA. The treatment denotes: around 19 received Ad26.COV2.S at low or high dose, single or two shots; roughly five received placebo; per-sample allocation not given. The samples were gathered on day 63 after the first injection of vaccine or placebo. Vaccination used an Ad26 vector expressing Wuhan-strain SARS-CoV-2 spike. Regarding the study as a whole: Vaccinated and placebo-treated recipients had similar non-spike TCR breadth. Those who received the vaccine showed greater spike-specific TCR breadth than those given placebo.

This sequence was found in a person aged 18 to 65 who received the Ad26.COV2.S COVID-19 vaccine or a placebo. The sample was peripheral blood, taken in a trial of Ad26.COV2.S vaccine versus placebo. The chain employs TRBV7-2 and TRBJ1-1; D is uncertain. In DNA form, the CDR3 reads TGTGCCAGCAGCTTAAAAGGGTTCGACACTGAAGCTTTCTTT. Translating it yields CASSLKGFDTEAFF. The full variable domain, in which reference TRBV7-2 and TRBJ1-1 provide the parts outside the CDR3, is GAGVSQSPSNKVTEKGKDVELRCDPISGHTALYWYRQSLGQGLEFLIYFQGNSAPDKSGLPSDRFSAERTGGSVSTLTIQRTQQEDSAVYLCASSLKGFDTEAFFGQGTRLTVV.